The 19 T cell receptor beta chains given below trace back to one sample, sequenced in a study of shared clonotypes between healthy human individuals. Some clones are missing from TCRdb's copy, which holds only in-frame ones; the method was immunoSEQ multiplex PCR. The sample lists around 550,000 clones, about 96% occurring once. Specimen: naive CD4+ T cells sorted from blood. Indicated subset: CD45RA+ positively selected. The receptors were gathered from a woman aged 25 to 39 in good health.

CDR3 nucleotide sequence: TGTGCCAGCAGCTCCATGGATACGCAGTATTTT. Translating gives CASSSMDTQYF. The gene calls are TRBV5-4 and TRBJ2-3; D gene ambiguous. V lost 3 bases and J lost 6, with 5 bases in between. In germline, CDR1 is SGHNT, CDR2 YYREEE (reference sequence). CDR3 length equals 11 residues.

The genes are TRBV28 and TRBJ1-2, with D possibly being TRBD1 (5 bases). The CDR3 is 13 amino acids. V lost 6 bases and J 10 bases, leaving 18 bases between the germline ends. Germline V gene sequence: CDR1 MDHEN, CDR2 SYDVKM. DNA of the CDR3: TGTGCCAGCAGGAGAGGCGCCGGACACAACTACACCTTC. Its translation is CASRRGAGHNYTF.

The gene calls are TRBV7-9 and TRBJ2-5, with a weak D call TRBD1 (6 bases). V was pared by 5 bases and J by 0 bases, with 16 bases between. Germline V gene data show CDR1 as SEHNR and CDR2 as FQNEAQ (reference sequence). The CDR3 spans 16 residues. In DNA, the CDR3 is TGTGCCAGCAGCACCAGACAGGAGGCGTACCAAGAGACCCAGTACTTC. It encodes CASSTRQEAYQETQYF.

J is TRBJ1-1 and V is TRBV5-1; D gene ambiguous. CDR1 and CDR2 from the germline V gene are SGHRS and YFSETQ. This CDR3 contains 14 residues. Trimming shortened V by 4 bases and J by 2 bases, and 12 bases separated the two germline ends. CDR3 protein: CASSQSGRNTEAFF. Written as DNA, the CDR3 is TGCGCCAGCAGCCAATCCGGGAGAAACACTGAAGCTTTCTTT.

V usage is TRBV7-8 and J usage is TRBJ1-5, with 7 bases aligning to TRBD1. V dropped 2 bases and J dropped 3; count of bases not matched to a gene: 7. Germline CDR1 SGHVS, CDR2 FQNEAQ. The CDR3 runs 16 residues. As DNA, the CDR3 is TGTGCCAGCAGCTTACACAGGGGCCTATTCAATCAGCCCCAGCATTTT. This codes for CASSLHRGLFNQPQHF.

This clone was counted a single time. The chain carries TRBV2 and TRBJ2-3; D may be TRBD2 (5 bases). Germline CDR1 is SNHLY and CDR2 is FYNNEI. This CDR3 has 13 amino acids. The V end lost 5 bases, the J end lost 6 bases, and 12 bases lay between the germline ends. This CDR3 reads CASSSESGDTQYF. DNA of the CDR3: TGTGCCAGCAGTTCCGAGAGCGGTGATACGCAGTATTTT.

J is TRBJ2-5 and V is TRBV5-4, with 8 positions matching TRBD1. The J call is doubtful: the DNA matches TRBJ2-7 better. Germline V gene data show CDR1 as SGHNT and CDR2 as YYREEE (reference sequence). CDR3 length equals 14 residues. The CDR3 bases are TGTGCCAGCAGCGACGGACAGGGTACCTACGAGCAGTACTTC. It encodes CASSDGQGTYEQYF.

The chain is built from TRBV10-3 and TRBJ1-5; TRBD1 matches 8 bases. V shed 10 bases, J shed 4 bases, and the junction held 6 bases outside the gene matches. The CDR3 spans 13 residues. The germline V gene encodes CDR1 ENHRY and CDR2 SYGVKD. DNA for the CDR3: TGTGCCACGGGACAGGCGGCGAATCAGCCCCAGCATTTT. As protein: CATGQAANQPQHF.

The rearrangement uses TRBV2 and TRBJ2-7; D gene uncertain. CDR1 is SNHLY, CDR2 FYNNEI, per germline. Trimming removed 3 bases at V and 1 base at J, with 10 bases between. The CDR3 has 14 residues. CDR3 amino acids: CASSDQRASYEQYF. CDR3 in DNA: TGTGCCAGCAGTGATCAACGGGCATCCTACGAGCAGTACTTC.

The gene calls are TRBV5-6 and TRBJ2-2; 9 nucleotides agree with TRBD1. Germline V CDR1 and CDR2: SGHDT, YYEEEE. This CDR3 region has 16 residues. J lost 4 bases, V lost 1 base, and 5 bases had no gene match. In nucleotides, the CDR3 is TGTGCCAGCAGCTTGCGCGGGACAGGGTCCACCGGGGAGCTGTTTTTT. Translating it yields CASSLRGTGSTGELFF.

The rearrangement links TRBV10-3 to TRBJ1-4; D might be TRBD1 (5 bases). V lost 2 bases, J lost 7 bases, and 8 bases lay in between. Germline values: CDR1 ENHRY, CDR2 SYGVKD. The CDR3 has 13 amino acids. The CDR3 DNA is TGTGCCATCAGTGAGGGAGGGGTTGAAAAACTGTTTTTT. Its translation is CAISEGGVEKLFF.

This clone showed up just a few times. V usage is TRBV19 and J usage is TRBJ1-5; TRBD1 is a possible D gene (5 bases). V lost 5 bases and J lost 6, with 11 bases in between. The CDR3 covers 13 residues. Germline-derived CDR1 and CDR2 are LNHDA and SQIVND (reference sequence). The DNA of the CDR3 is TGTGCCAGTAGTGGTGACAGAGCTCAGCCCCAGCATTTT. The encoded protein is CASSGDRAQPQHF.

V gene TRBV7-2 combines with J gene TRBJ1-2; a weak D match, TRBD1 (6 bases). The length of the CDR3 is 14 residues. Germline-derived CDR1 and CDR2 are SGHTA and FQGNSA. Trimming took 5 bases from V and 4 from J, leaving 14 bases between them. The CDR3: CASSPDRTSYGYTF. DNA of the CDR3: TGTGCCAGCAGCCCGGACAGAACCTCCTATGGCTACACCTTC. Drawing the rest from reference TRBV7-2 and TRBJ1-2, the complete variable domain is GAGVSQSPSNKVTEKGKDVELRCDPISGHTALYWYRQSLGQGLEFLIYFQGNSAPDKSGLPSDRFSAERTGGSVSTLTIQRTQQEDSAVYLCASSPDRTSYGYTFGSGTRLTVV.

This rearrangement joins TRBV10-3 to TRBJ2-7, with 8 bases aligning to TRBD2. Trimming removed 0 bases from V and 0 bases from J; junction bases left unmatched: 1. The CDR3 loop spans 15 amino acids. Germline V gene sequence: CDR1 ENHRY, CDR2 SYGVKD. The CDR3 sequence: CAISESTSVSYEQYF. The CDR3 DNA reads as TGTGCCATCAGTGAGTCGACTAGCGTCTCCTACGAGCAGTACTTC.

This rearrangement joins TRBV9 to TRBJ2-3; the match to TRBD2 covers 11 bases. The V gene's germline CDR1 is SGDLS and CDR2 YYNGEE. This CDR3 contains 15 residues. After removal of 5 bases from V and 3 bases from J, the junction contained 5 bases not matched to a gene. The CDR3 sequence: CASSPLAGVTDTQYF. CDR3 DNA sequence: TGTGCCAGCAGTCCACTAGCGGGAGTAACAGATACGCAGTATTTT. Variable domain in full (rest from reference TRBV9 and TRBJ2-3): DSGVTQTPKHLITATGQRVTLRCSPRSGDLSVYWYQQSLDQGLQFLIQYYNGEERAKGNILERFSAQQFPDLHSELNLSSLELGDSALYFCASSPLAGVTDTQYFGPGTRLTVL.

Here the CDR3 DNA reads TGTGCCAGCAGTTTGTCTCTTGAGCAGTTCTTC. It yields the protein CASSLSLEQFF. The rearrangement links TRBV27 to TRBJ2-1; no definite D call. This CDR3 comprises 11 residues. Trimming pared 3 bases from V and 9 bases from J, leaving 6 bases between. Germline CDR1 MNHEY, CDR2 SMNVEV (reference sequence).

This clone has only one observation. This sequence joins TRBV18 and TRBJ2-5; 12 bases map to TRBD2. Germline-derived CDR1 and CDR2 are KGHSH and LQKENI. The CDR3 spans 18 residues. V shed 3 bases and J 5 bases; nucleotides not matched to a gene: 13. CDR3 residues: CASSPQQGTSGRSETQYF. CDR3 nucleotide sequence: TGTGCCAGCTCACCGCAGCAGGGAACTAGCGGGAGGAGCGAGACCCAGTACTTC.

The chain carries TRBV28 and TRBJ2-3; 12 bases agree with TRBD2. This CDR3 region has 20 residues. The V and J ends lost 4 bases and 0 bases, in that order; junction bases with no gene match: 14. Looked up from germline, CDR1 is MDHEN and CDR2 is SYDVKM. The CDR3 loop reads CASSCNLGTSGCASTDTQYF. CDR3 coding DNA: TGTGCCAGCAGTTGCAACCTTGGGACTAGCGGGTGTGCTAGCACAGATACGCAGTATTTT.

This clone was seen only once. The J gene is TRBJ2-5, the V gene TRBV7-9; the match to TRBD1 covers 11 bases. The CDR3 length is 15 residues. J lost 5 bases, V lost 5 bases, and 7 bases had no gene match. Germline CDR1 reads SEHNR; CDR2 reads FQNEAQ (reference sequence). The chain's CDR3 is CASSPTGTGGETQYF. In DNA form, the CDR3 reads TGTGCCAGCAGCCCAACCGGGACAGGGGGGGAGACCCAGTACTTC.